This is a list of T cell receptor beta chains from one sample in a study of blood T cell repertoires in COVID-19. Some clones are missing from TCRdb's copy, which holds only in-frame ones; the method was immunoSEQ multiplex PCR. The profile shows 120,000 or so clones, roughly 69% of them singletons. Source material: peripheral blood. The receptor set was obtained from a woman between 70 and 85 years old with acute or convalescent COVID-19. CDR3s include the opening cysteine and the closing phenylalanine or tryptophan.

V	CDR3
TRBV7-9	CASSLGQWRPGRHNYGYTF
TRBV11-2	CASQRGGNQQFF
TRBV14	CASSQWGRGPETQYF
TRBV6-6	CASNKRGDGYTF
TRBV29-1	CSVTFGAPNQPQHF
TRBV5-1	CASSSGTTGVDTQYF
TRBV11-2	CASSLVPRVDYGYTF
TRBV7-6	CASSLGEAGSYNEQFF
TRBV6-2/TRBV6-3	CASSYPSGGGALYEQFF
TRBV27	CASSLSGQPSQRAQHF
TRBV12-3/TRBV12-4	CASSLERGGTQYF
TRBV18	CASSPASGGLEQYF
TRBV5-1	CASSPGQGRALNTEAFF
TRBV2	CASSVDRGHGELFF
TRBV7-9	CASSSSGTAYEQYF
TRBV6-5	CASSYHELAFDEQFF
TRBV6-2/TRBV6-3	CASSLSGTSYEQYF
TRBV28	CASSPHAPGQQETQYF
TRBV28	CASSLWLGGRDTDTQYF
TRBV19	CASSMRQGDNSPLHF
TRBV6-5	CASRLQGVTQETQYF
TRBV5-1	CASSPGQGWAGELFF
TRBV2	CAKDRTANYGYTF
TRBV28	CASRDRGQDEQYF
TRBV28	CASSSVGTGYNQPQHF
TRBV5-1	CASSSSSPGTSGSSSYNEQFF
TRBV6-2/TRBV6-3	CASSTGWEQYF
TRBV7-2	CASSSTGAYGYTF
TRBV7-2	CASSLRQTSTDTQYF
TRBV4-3	CASSQEGGEAFF
TRBV3-1/TRBV3-2	CASSQDRTGGVPGQFF
TRBV2	CASRTGLYTEAFF
TRBV2	CALQGVNYGYTF
TRBV12-3/TRBV12-4	CASSLNQGDTQYF
TRBV18	CASSPAGNQPQHF
TRBV19	CASSIDTSTEAFF
TRBV6-6	CASSPPPADTQYF
TRBV5-1	CASSLGAVGGDNEQFF
TRBV5-1	CASSGGQADNEKLFF
TRBV7-2	CASSQGDRGNTIYF
TRBV5-4	CASSFAGMNTEAFF
TRBV27	CASSSGRGDRDEQYF
TRBV10-3	CAISVSAGGYEQYF
TRBV11-2	CASSPRVSGANVLTF
TRBV9	CASSVVGQGLGGYTF
TRBV2	CASSRVGGAKNIQYF
TRBV19	CASSPRGGQGYGYTF
TRBV2	CASSSRTGSETQYF
TRBV7-2	CASSLQIQAGDTQYF
TRBV2	CASSPTGWNYEQYF
TRBV9	CASSVEGTGSYEQYF